Listed below are T cell receptor beta chains from one sample, sequenced in a study of cytomegalovirus exposure and HLA in healthy donors. Sequenced by immunoSEQ multiplex PCR; TCRdb stores in-frame clones only, minus some. In the table there are some 170,000 clones, 70% to 90% of which are singletons. Specimen: PBMCs. These receptors all come from a woman in her 30s in good health and CMV-seronegative. The conserved cysteine and the conserved F or W are not part of the CDR3 here.

>TRBV14|TRBJ2-1
ASSQDNAQF
>TRBV21-1|TRBJ2-3
ASTKEKDQRTTDTQY
>TRBV4-3|TRBJ2-3
ASSHGTSGLNTDTQY
>TRBV7-9|TRBJ1-1
ASSLLVNTEAF
>TRBV27|TRBJ1-5
ASSLQYNQPQH
>TRBV5-6|TRBJ2-3
ASTLGGPGTDTQY
>TRBV10-2|TRBJ2-1
ASGGLGDAYNEQF
>TRBV6-5|TRBJ2-7
ASSMEGGISNEQY
>TRBV2|TRBJ2-3
ASSDSGSTDTQY
>TRBV2|TRBJ1-2
ASTSGRTHGGYT
>TRBV27|TRBJ2-1
ASSLSAGQVRTSSYNEQF
>TRBV9|TRBJ1-1
ASSVRDRGMNTEAF
>TRBV5-4|TRBJ2-1
ASSRTGGPSYNEQF
>TRBV7-2|TRBJ1-5
ASSLAGTEANQPQH
>TRBV30|TRBJ2-3
AWSVSSSGPTDTQY
>TRBV7-9|TRBJ2-6
ASSLVGSGSGANVLT
>TRBV10-3|TRBJ2-1
ATLGGTGDNEQF
>TRBV6-1|TRBJ1-4
ASRAGTGNEKLF
>TRBV11-2|TRBJ2-1
ASSLIKTGRVEQF
>TRBV28|TRBJ1-2
ASRVVTGFYGYT
>TRBV6-5|TRBJ1-5
ASSRAGTGIQPQH
>TRBV2|TRBJ2-7
ATGGGWRAEQY
>TRBV29-1|TRBJ1-4
SVRHANEKLF
>TRBV7-2|TRBJ1-5
ASSETGSQPQH
>TRBV11-2|TRBJ2-2
ASSFVRAGGVGELF
>TRBV5-4|TRBJ2-2
ASSLKNTGELF
>TRBV5-1|TRBJ1-4
ASSPTGQRNEKLF
>TRBV29-1|TRBJ1-1
SVEDLTGGVNTEAF
>TRBV5-4|TRBJ2-3
ASSLTSPDTQY